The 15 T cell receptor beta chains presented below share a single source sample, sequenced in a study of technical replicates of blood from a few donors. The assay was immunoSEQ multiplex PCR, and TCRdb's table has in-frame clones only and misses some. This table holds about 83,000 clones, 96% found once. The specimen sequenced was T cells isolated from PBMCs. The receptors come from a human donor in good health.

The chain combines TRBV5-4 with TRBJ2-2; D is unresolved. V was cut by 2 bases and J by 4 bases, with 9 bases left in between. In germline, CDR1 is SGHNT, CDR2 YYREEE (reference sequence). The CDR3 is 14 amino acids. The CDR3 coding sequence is TGTGCCAGCAGCTTTGAAGCAAGCACCGGGGAGCTGTTTTTT. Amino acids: CASSFEASTGELFF.

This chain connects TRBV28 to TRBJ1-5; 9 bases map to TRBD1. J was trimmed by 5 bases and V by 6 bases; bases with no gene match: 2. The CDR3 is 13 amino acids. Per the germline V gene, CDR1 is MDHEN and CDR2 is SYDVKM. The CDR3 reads CASSWTGDQPQHF. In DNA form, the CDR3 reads TGTGCCAGCAGCTGGACAGGGGATCAGCCCCAGCATTTT. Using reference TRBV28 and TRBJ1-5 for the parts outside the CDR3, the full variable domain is DVKVTQSSRYLVKRTGEKVFLECVQDMDHENMFWYRQDPGLGLRLIYFSYDVKMKEKGDIPEGYSVSREKKERFSLILESASTNQTSMYLCASSWTGDQPQHFGDGTRLSIL.

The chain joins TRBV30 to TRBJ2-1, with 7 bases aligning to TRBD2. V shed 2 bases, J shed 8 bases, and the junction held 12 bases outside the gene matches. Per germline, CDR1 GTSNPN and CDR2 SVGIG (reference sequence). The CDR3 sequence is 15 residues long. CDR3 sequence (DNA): TGTGCCTGGAGTAGGGCTAGCGGCCAATGGTATGAGCAGTTCTTC. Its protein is CAWSRASGQWYEQFF.

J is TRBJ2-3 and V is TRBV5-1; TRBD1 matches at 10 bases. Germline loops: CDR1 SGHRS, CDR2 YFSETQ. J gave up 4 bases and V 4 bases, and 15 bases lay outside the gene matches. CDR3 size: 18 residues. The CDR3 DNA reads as TGCGCCAGCAGCCGACAGGGGGCAGTCCCCCCGACCCCAGATACGCAGTATTTT. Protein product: CASSRQGAVPPTPDTQYF.

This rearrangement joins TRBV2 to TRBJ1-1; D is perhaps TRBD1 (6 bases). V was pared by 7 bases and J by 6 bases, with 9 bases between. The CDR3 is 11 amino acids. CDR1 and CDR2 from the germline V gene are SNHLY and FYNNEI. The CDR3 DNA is TGTGCCAGCACCAGGGGACCTGAAGCTTTCTTT. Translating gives CASTRGPEAFF.

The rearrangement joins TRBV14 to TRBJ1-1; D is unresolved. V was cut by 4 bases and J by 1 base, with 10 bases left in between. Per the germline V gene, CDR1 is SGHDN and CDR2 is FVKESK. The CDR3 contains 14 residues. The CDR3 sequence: CASSLTGRNTEAFF. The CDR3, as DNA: TGTGCCAGCAGCCTAACCGGGAGGAACACTGAAGCTTTCTTT.

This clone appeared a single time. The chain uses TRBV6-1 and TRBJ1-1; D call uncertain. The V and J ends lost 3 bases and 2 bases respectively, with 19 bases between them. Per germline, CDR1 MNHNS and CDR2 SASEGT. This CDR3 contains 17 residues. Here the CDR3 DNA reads TGTGCCAGCAGTGACCTGTTCGTCGCCAGGTATAACACTGAAGCTTTCTTT. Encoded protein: CASSDLFVARYNTEAFF.

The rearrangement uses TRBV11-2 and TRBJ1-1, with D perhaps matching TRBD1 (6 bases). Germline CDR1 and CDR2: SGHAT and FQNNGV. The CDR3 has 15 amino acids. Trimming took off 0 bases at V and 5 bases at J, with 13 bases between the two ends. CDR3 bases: TGTGCCAGCAGCTTAGATTATTTCAGGGGTACTGAAGCTTTCTTT. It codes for CASSLDYFRGTEAFF.

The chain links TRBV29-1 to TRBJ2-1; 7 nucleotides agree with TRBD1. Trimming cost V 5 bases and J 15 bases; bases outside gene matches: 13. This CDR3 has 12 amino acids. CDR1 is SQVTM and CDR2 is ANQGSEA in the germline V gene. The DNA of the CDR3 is TGCAGCGTTCATTTTGGACAGGTAGTGTTGTTCTTC. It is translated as CSVHFGQVVLFF.

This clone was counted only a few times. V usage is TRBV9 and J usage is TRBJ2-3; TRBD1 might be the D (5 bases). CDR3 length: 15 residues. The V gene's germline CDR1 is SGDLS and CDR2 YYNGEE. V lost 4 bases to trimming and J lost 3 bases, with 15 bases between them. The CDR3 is CASSLRAHGTDTQYF. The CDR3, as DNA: TGTGCCAGCAGCCTCAGGGCACATGGAACAGATACGCAGTATTTT.

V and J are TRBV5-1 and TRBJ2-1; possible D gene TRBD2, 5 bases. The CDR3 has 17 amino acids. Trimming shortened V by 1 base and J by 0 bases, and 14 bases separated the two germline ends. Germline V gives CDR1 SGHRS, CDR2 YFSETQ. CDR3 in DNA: TGCGCCAGCAGCTTGAAGGTGGAGGTTAGCTCCTACAATGAGCAGTTCTTC. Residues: CASSLKVEVSSYNEQFF.

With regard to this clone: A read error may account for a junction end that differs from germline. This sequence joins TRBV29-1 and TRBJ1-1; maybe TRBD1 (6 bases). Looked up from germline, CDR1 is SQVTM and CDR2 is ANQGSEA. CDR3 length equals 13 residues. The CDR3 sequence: CSAEKGVNTEAFF. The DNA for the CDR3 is TGCAGCGCTGAAAAGGGGGTGAACACTGAAGCTTTCTTT.

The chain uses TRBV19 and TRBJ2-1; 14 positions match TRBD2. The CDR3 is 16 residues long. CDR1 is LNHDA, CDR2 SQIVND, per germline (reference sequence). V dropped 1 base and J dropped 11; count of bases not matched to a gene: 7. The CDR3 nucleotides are TGTGCCAGTAGTATAGGGAGACTAGCGGGAGGGCCACAGCAGTTCTTC. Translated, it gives CASSIGRLAGGPQQFF.

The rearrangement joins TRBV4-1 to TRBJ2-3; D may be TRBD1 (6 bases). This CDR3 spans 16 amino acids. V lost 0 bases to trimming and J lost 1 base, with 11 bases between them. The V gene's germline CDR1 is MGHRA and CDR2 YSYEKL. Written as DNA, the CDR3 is TGCGCCAGCAGCCAAGAATCGCCAGGGGGCACAGATACGCAGTATTTT. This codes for CASSQESPGGTDTQYF.

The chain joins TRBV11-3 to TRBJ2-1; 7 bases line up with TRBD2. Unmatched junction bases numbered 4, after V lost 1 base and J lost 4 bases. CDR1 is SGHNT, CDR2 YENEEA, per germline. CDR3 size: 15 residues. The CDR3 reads CASSLAGGLYNEQFF. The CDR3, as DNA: TGTGCCAGCAGCTTAGCGGGAGGCCTATACAATGAGCAGTTCTTC. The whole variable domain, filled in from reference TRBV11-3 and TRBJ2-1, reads EAGVVQSPRYKIIEKKQPVAFWCNPISGHNTLYWYLQNLGQGPELLIRYENEEAVDDSQLPKDRFSAERLKGVDSTLKIQPAELGDSAVYLCASSLAGGLYNEQFFGPGTRLTVL.